The text below deals with one TCR beta chain. This specimen comes from a study of T cell changes during pregnancy in multiple sclerosis. Per the germline V gene, CDR1 is ENHRY and CDR2 is SYGVKD. The CDR3 runs 16 residues. V was pared by 4 bases and J by 2 bases, with 16 bases between. Data came from immunoSEQ multiplex PCR; TCRdb stores just in-frame clones and leaves some out. The repertoire holds about 80,000 clones, with around 93% as singletons. The rearrangement uses TRBV10-3 and TRBJ2-3; TRBD2 is a possible D gene (7 bases). The receptor comes from a female donor with multiple sclerosis, enrolled in a pregnancy study. Sequenced material: peripheral blood, taken in the third trimester of pregnancy. CDR3: CAISAQQGGDTDTQYF. The CDR3 DNA follows: TGTGCCATCAGTGCCCAGCAAGGGGGGGACACAGATACGCAGTATTTT.